A selection of T cell receptor beta chains follows, all from one sample in a study of T cells after yellow fever vaccination. TCRdb re-called the 5' RACE reads through MiXCR, storing one row per CDR3 protein. The profile shows a few hundred thousand distinct CDR3 sequences, around a sixth of them singletons. The sequencing here drew on PBMCs, taken less than 6 days after the first yellow fever vaccination. Source of these receptors: a young man who received the YFV17D yellow fever vaccine. Each CDR3 is given with its conserved first and last residue.

j_call v_call cdr3_length cdr3_aa
TRBJ1-4 TRBV5-6 13 CASSLVMGEKLFF
TRBJ1-4 TRBV7-2 16 CASSSRAPGFFEKLFF
TRBJ2-1 TRBV4-3 14 CASSQEVAPNEQFF
TRBJ2-1 TRBV7-2 17 CASSSSSGLAGVNEQFF
TRBJ2-6 TRBV7-2 17 CASSLTSGNSGANVLTF
TRBJ1-4 TRBV27 15 CASRIRALTNEKLFF
TRBJ2-7 TRBV20-1 16 CSARDIGQGSRYEQYF
TRBJ2-7 TRBV10-2 12 CASRPPTGEQYF
TRBJ2-3 TRBV5-1 18 CASSWPLMRERDTDTQYF
TRBJ1-1 TRBV5-1 14 CASSLGILNTEAFF
TRBJ1-3 TRBV7-9 13 CASSSLDGNTIYF
TRBJ2-4 TRBV5-6 17 CASSLAWTGSVKNIQYF
TRBJ1-2 TRBV5-1 14 CASGPPGRLVGYTF
TRBJ1-5 TRBV12-3/TRBV12-4 14 CASSLERRNQPQHF
TRBJ2-1 TRBV12-3/TRBV12-4 12 CASRLTGGEQFF
TRBJ1-3 TRBV12-3/TRBV12-4 16 CASSLQGTASGNTIYF
TRBJ1-5 TRBV18 17 CASSPANVGLGNQPQHF
TRBJ2-1 TRBV18 13 CASSPPPGNEQFF
TRBJ2-2 TRBV27 14 CASSLIPLGGGLFF
TRBJ1-4 TRBV5-1 15 CASSERLPTNEKLFF
TRBJ2-2 TRBV7-2 14 CASSLVRKAGELFF
TRBJ1-1 TRBV5-1 16 CASSPETGGAHTEAFF
TRBJ2-2 TRBV6-1 14 CASSVRHDTGELFF
TRBJ1-2 TRBV9 15 CASSPRDRALEGYTF
TRBJ1-1 TRBV15 13 CATSAGMNTEAFF
TRBJ2-1 TRBV28 17 CASSFWPQAGGPNEQFF
TRBJ2-5 TRBV27 16 CASSLSYRVARETQYF
TRBJ2-1 TRBV20-1 14 CSARDLSGVYEQFF
TRBJ1-2 TRBV29-1 15 CSVREATSSSYGYTF
TRBJ2-2 TRBV12-3/TRBV12-4 14 CASSKGTTGGELFF
TRBJ2-7 TRBV20-1 15 CSAPGLAGDPYEQYF
TRBJ1-5 TRBV7-2 11 CASTAGGPQHF